Shown below are 27 T cell receptor beta chains from a single sample sequenced in a study of vaccination and CD4 T cells after COVID-19. TCRdb re-called the PCR reads with MiXCR, one entry per CDR3 protein. The table records some 22,000 distinct CDR3 sequences, 51% of them present only once. This specimen was CD4+ T cells from blood, taken before SARS-CoV-2 vaccination. These receptors all stem from a human donor who had recovered from COVID-19.

The rearrangement links TRBV12-3 or TRBV12-4 to TRBJ1-1; D remains ambiguous. V was trimmed by 7 bases and J by 0 bases, leaving 9 bases between them. CDR3 length: 13 amino acids. CDR3 sequence (DNA): TGTGCCAGCAAGGTCTTAGTGAACACTGAAGCTTTCTTT. This sequence encodes CASKVLVNTEAFF.

The chain combines TRBV10-3 with TRBJ2-3; TRBD1 agrees at 8 bases. Losses at the gene ends were 10 bases for V and 2 bases for J; bases not matched to a gene: 8. This CDR3 comprises 14 residues. Germline V CDR1 and CDR2: ENHRY, SYGVKD. CDR3 in amino acids: CATRVTGDTDTQYF. CDR3 nucleotide sequence: TGTGCCACCCGGGTGACAGGGGACACAGATACGCAGTATTTT.

This clonotype was seen more than once but under ten times. This chain links TRBV20-1 with TRBJ2-5; D uncertain. V was trimmed by 0 bases and J by 3 bases, leaving 5 bases between them. The V gene's germline CDR1 is DFQATT and CDR2 SNEGSKA (reference sequence). The CDR3 spans 12 residues. The CDR3 loop is CSARDDKETQYF. Written as DNA, the CDR3 is TGCAGTGCTAGAGATGATAAAGAGACCCAGTACTTC.

The table lists this clonotype with a few counts. The rearrangement joins TRBV6-2 or TRBV6-3 to TRBJ2-2, with a weak D call TRBD1 (6 bases). Per the germline V gene, CDR1 is MNHEY and CDR2 is SVGEGT. Trimming took 4 bases from V and 0 from J, leaving 9 bases between them. The CDR3 contains 15 residues. CDR3 DNA: TGTGCCAGCAGTTGGACAGCGGCGAACACCGGGGAGCTGTTTTTT. It translates to CASSWTAANTGELFF.

In its sample, this clonotype was seen a few times. The V gene is TRBV6-5, the J gene TRBJ2-7; TRBD1 aligns across 9 bases. The CDR3 runs to 15 residues. The trim removed 2 bases at V and 6 bases at J, leaving 8 bases unmatched. Per the germline V gene, CDR1 is MNHEY and CDR2 is SVGAGI. The CDR3 DNA is TGTGCCAGCAGTTACCGCCACGGGACAGGGTTCGAGCAGTACTTC. This codes for CASSYRHGTGFEQYF.

This clonotype was recorded once. The chain joins TRBV18 to TRBJ2-5; D possibly corresponds to TRBD1 (6 bases). Germline V gene lookup returns CDR1 KGHSH and CDR2 LQKENI. This CDR3 contains 14 residues. The V end was cut by 6 bases, the J end by 2 bases, with 13 bases between. CDR3 residues: CASSQMDRQETQYF. Here the CDR3 DNA reads TGTGCCAGCTCGCAAATGGACAGACAAGAGACCCAGTACTTC.

This clonotype showed up just a few times. This sequence joins TRBV20-1 and TRBJ2-2, with D perhaps being TRBD1 or TRBD2 (5 bases each). The CDR3 totals 13 residues. Germline V gene lookup returns CDR1 DFQATT and CDR2 SNEGSKA (reference sequence). V was clipped by 5 bases and J by 4 bases, with 11 bases between them. CDR3 nucleotide sequence: TGCAGTGCTCCCGGGACGTTCACCGGGGAGCTGTTTTTT. Translation gives CSAPGTFTGELFF.

This clonotype was picked up a small number of times. The genes are TRBV7-2 and TRBJ2-7, with D maybe TRBD2 (6 bases). Trimming cost V 5 bases and J 4 bases, with 18 bases left between them. The CDR3 has 15 amino acids. Germline V lookup: CDR1 SGHTA, CDR2 FQGNSA. DNA for the CDR3: TGTGCCAGCAGCGAAAGAGGGACTGAAACTTACGAGCAGTACTTC. Translated, it gives CASSERGTETYEQYF.

By proportion, this clonotype is large (0.1 to 1%). The V and J genes are TRBV27 and TRBJ1-6; no reliable D call. Germline V CDR1 and CDR2: MNHEY, SMNVEV (reference sequence). Trimming took 6 bases from V and 6 from J, leaving 12 bases between them. The CDR3 totals 14 residues. The CDR3 coding sequence is TGTGCCAGCAGAAGGCGACTGATTAATTCACCCCTCCACTTT. Its translation: CASRRRLINSPLHF.

CDR3 in amino acids: CASSVRGDTEAFF. CDR3 coding DNA: TGTGCCAGCAGCGTCCGGGGGGACACTGAAGCTTTCTTT. This chain uses TRBV7-3 with TRBJ1-1, with D possibly matching TRBD1 (5 bases). Germline loops: CDR1 SGHTA, CDR2 FQGTGA. Trimming stripped 5 bases from V and 3 bases from J, with 10 bases between. This CDR3 has 13 residues.

This clonotype was detected only a few times. The chain employs TRBV21-1 and TRBJ1-5; TRBD1, the table's D call, lacks a check against the DNA. TRBV21-1 is a pseudogene locus. CDR3 size: 21 residues. CDR3 DNA: TGTGCCAGCAGCAAAGCGCCCCGACAGGGGGCGCGTGTTATAAGCAATCAGCCCCAGCATTTT. Residues: CASSKAPRQGARVISNQPQHF.

This clonotype was counted once. The chain joins TRBV19 to TRBJ1-2; D might be TRBD1 (6 bases). Trimming pared 5 bases from V and 7 bases from J, leaving 14 bases between. Germline CDR1 is LNHDA and CDR2 is SQIVND (reference sequence). The length of the CDR3 is 13 residues. The CDR3 region has the DNA TGTGCCAGTAGTGCGCAACAGGGTCCTGGCTACACCTTC. It yields the protein CASSAQQGPGYTF.

The V gene is TRBV5-4, the J gene TRBJ1-6; 9 positions match TRBD1. The CDR3 totals 16 residues. The V gene end was trimmed by 0 bases and the J gene end by 5 bases; junction bases not matched to a gene: 3. Germline V lookup: CDR1 SGHNT, CDR2 YYREEE (reference sequence). CDR3 sequence reads: CASSLGGTGHNSPLHF. The CDR3 nucleotides are TGTGCCAGCAGCTTGGGCGGGACAGGGCATAATTCACCCCTCCACTTT.

The rearrangement links TRBV7-9 to TRBJ1-5, with D hard to call. The CDR3 loop spans 14 amino acids. Germline loops: CDR1 SEHNR, CDR2 FQNEAQ (reference sequence). The V gene lost 1 base and the J gene lost 2 bases, with 6 bases spanning the gap. CDR3 nucleotide sequence: TGTGCCAGCAGCTTAGTCGGTCGCAATCAGCCCCAGCATTTT. This translates into CASSLVGRNQPQHF.

This chain uses TRBV7-8 with TRBJ1-2; 8 bases are shared with TRBD1. The V gene's germline CDR1 is SGHVS and CDR2 FQNEAQ. J was trimmed by 3 bases and V by 2 bases; bases with no gene match: 2. This CDR3 has 14 amino acids. CDR3 in DNA: TGTGCCAGCAGCTTACAGGGGGCGGACTATGGCTACACCTTC. Protein product: CASSLQGADYGYTF.

The J gene is TRBJ2-7, the V gene TRBV30; D gene uncertain. The V end was cut by 3 bases, the J end by 2 bases, with 8 bases between. The CDR3 contains 12 residues. CDR1 is GTSNPN and CDR2 is SVGIG in the germline V gene (reference sequence). CDR3 coding DNA: TGTGCCTGGAGCCCCCTCCCCTACGAGCAGTACTTC. It encodes CAWSPLPYEQYF.

The chain couples TRBV20-1 to TRBJ2-5; 7 nucleotides align to TRBD2. The CDR3 consists of 17 residues. V lost 3 bases and J lost 4; bases outside the gene matches: 17. Germline V gene lookup returns CDR1 DFQATT and CDR2 SNEGSKA (reference sequence). The CDR3, as DNA: TGCAGTGCTAGTCCCTTTGGGCGGGGCGGGAGAGGAGAGACCCAGTACTTC. This encodes CSASPFGRGGRGETQYF.

The V gene is TRBV20-1, the J gene TRBJ2-7; tentative D call: TRBD1 (5 bases). Looked up from germline, CDR1 is DFQATT and CDR2 is SNEGSKA (reference sequence). The V and J ends lost 0 bases and 3 bases respectively, with 9 bases between them. This CDR3 region has 13 residues. CDR3 sequence reads: CSARDPTVYEQYF. The CDR3 nucleotides read TGCAGTGCTAGAGATCCGACAGTCTACGAGCAGTACTTC.

This chain links TRBV15 with TRBJ2-7; 7 bases are a match to TRBD1. This CDR3 contains 15 residues. Germline CDR1 is LNHNV and CDR2 is YYDKDF (reference sequence). J was trimmed by 0 bases and V by 5 bases; bases with no gene match: 7. CDR3 in DNA: TGTGCCACCAGCTTCGGGACAGAGAGCTCCTACGAGCAGTACTTC. It is translated as CATSFGTESSYEQYF.

The chain employs TRBV10-3 and TRBJ2-1; weak D call: TRBD2 (6 bases). Germline V gives CDR1 ENHRY, CDR2 SYGVKD. The CDR3 covers 14 residues. Trimming left V 11 bases short and J 1 base short, with 15 bases between. The CDR3: CAGSPRGSYNEQFF. CDR3 nucleotides: TGTGCCGGCAGTCCCCGGGGGTCCTACAATGAGCAGTTCTTC.

This clonotype has a handful of counts. The chain uses TRBV20-1 and TRBJ2-5, with D possibly TRBD2 on 6 matching bases. CDR1 is DFQATT and CDR2 is SNEGSKA in the germline V gene (reference sequence). CDR3 length: 15 amino acids. V shed 0 bases and J shed 4 bases, with 15 bases lying between them. The CDR3 loop reads CSARDYLGGAETQYF. The CDR3 DNA follows: TGCAGTGCTAGAGATTATCTAGGCGGGGCAGAGACCCAGTACTTC.

The rearrangement links TRBV20-1 to TRBJ2-5, with D unresolved. CDR1 is DFQATT and CDR2 is SNEGSKA in the germline V gene (reference sequence). CDR3 length: 11 residues. V dropped 3 bases and J dropped 4 bases, with 6 bases sitting between them. This chain's CDR3 is CSASLGETQYF. The CDR3 nucleotides are TGCAGTGCTAGTCTAGGAGAGACCCAGTACTTC.

V usage is TRBV19 and J usage is TRBJ1-5, with 10 positions matching TRBD1. CDR3 length equals 15 residues. Germline CDR1 and CDR2: LNHDA and SQIVND (reference sequence). Losses at the gene ends were 5 bases for V and 3 bases for J; bases not matched to a gene: 4. The CDR3 bases are TGTGCCAGTAGTTGGGACAGGGGAATCAATCAGCCCCAGCATTTT. Its protein product is CASSWDRGINQPQHF. The entire variable domain, with the rest obtained from reference TRBV19 and TRBJ1-5, is as follows: DGGITQSPKYLFRKEGQNVTLSCEQNLNHDAMYWYRQDPGQGLRLIYYSQIVNDFQKGDIAEGYSVSREKKESFPLTVTSAQKNPTAFYLCASSWDRGINQPQHFGDGTRLSIL.

CDR3 coding DNA: TGTGCCAGCAGACCCCGGGCCGGGACAGGATTCTACGAGCAGTACTTC. Protein: CASRPRAGTGFYEQYF. The chain combines TRBV27 with TRBJ2-7, with TRBD1 matching over 8 bases. The CDR3 consists of 16 residues. CDR1 and CDR2 (germline): MNHEY, SMNVEV (reference sequence). V trimming: 6 bases; J trimming: 3 bases; junction bases outside the gene matches: 13.

The chain combines TRBV20-1 with TRBJ2-3; D possibly corresponds to TRBD2 (5 bases). This CDR3 spans 15 amino acids. Per the germline V gene, CDR1 is DFQATT and CDR2 is SNEGSKA (reference sequence). Trimming pared 2 bases from V and 2 bases from J, leaving 14 bases between. In DNA, the CDR3 is TGCAGTGCTAGACGTTTGGAGCGGTACACAGATACGCAGTATTTT. It yields the protein CSARRLERYTDTQYF.

This rearrangement joins TRBV20-1 to TRBJ2-1, with 9 bases that match TRBD2. With 0 bases clipped from V and 13 bases from J, the junction kept 7 bases outside the gene matches. Germline values: CDR1 DFQATT, CDR2 SNEGSKA (reference sequence). The CDR3 is 13 amino acids. The CDR3 here is CSARDDLAGRQFF. The DNA for the CDR3 is TGCAGTGCTAGAGATGATCTAGCGGGACGACAGTTCTTC.

The rearrangement uses TRBV7-9 and TRBJ2-7, with unresolved D. Germline V CDR1 and CDR2: SEHNR, FQNEAQ (reference sequence). The CDR3 is 12 amino acids. The ends were cut back, 0 bases at V and 5 bases at J, with 5 bases in the middle. CDR3 nucleotide sequence: TGTGCCAGCAGCTTAGCGCAAAACGAGCAGTACTTC. Translated, it gives CASSLAQNEQYF.